This T cell receptor (beta chain) was identified during a study of cytomegalovirus exposure and HLA in healthy donors. A multiplex PCR was run with 60 Vbeta primers and 13 Jbeta primers. TCRdb keeps only in-frame clones here, not all; method: immunoSEQ multiplex PCR. The data contain around 200,000 clones, roughly four fifths of them singletons. Comments on this clone: Its antigen is still unknown.

General study results and limits: V- and J-gene trimming in TCR beta was tied to a missense DCLRE1C variant by an analysis performed later.

Between the trimmed V and J ends, which lost 8 bases and 3 bases, there was a span of 14 bases. The CDR3 contains 14 residues. CDR1 SNHLY and CDR2 FYNNEI come from the germline V gene. The TCR sequence derives from a woman aged 45-65 years in good health and CMV-seropositive. The V and J genes are TRBV2 and TRBJ1-5; a weak D match, TRBD1 (5 bases). The sample was PBMCs. The CDR3: CASQRQGLNQPQHF. DNA for the CDR3: TGTGCCAGCCAACGGCAGGGACTCAATCAGCCCCAGCATTTT.